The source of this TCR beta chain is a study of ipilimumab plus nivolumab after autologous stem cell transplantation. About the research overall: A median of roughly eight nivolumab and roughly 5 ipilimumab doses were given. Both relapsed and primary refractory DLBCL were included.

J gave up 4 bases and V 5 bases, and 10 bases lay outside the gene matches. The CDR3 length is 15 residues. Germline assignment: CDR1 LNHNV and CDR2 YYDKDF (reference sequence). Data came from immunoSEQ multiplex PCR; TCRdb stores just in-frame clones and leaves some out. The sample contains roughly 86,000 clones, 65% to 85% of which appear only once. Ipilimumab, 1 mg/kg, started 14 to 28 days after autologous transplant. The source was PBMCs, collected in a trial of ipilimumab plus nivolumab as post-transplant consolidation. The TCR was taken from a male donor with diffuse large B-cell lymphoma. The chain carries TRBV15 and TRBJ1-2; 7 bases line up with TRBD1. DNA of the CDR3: TGTGCCACCAGCGACTTCCGGGACAGTGTCTATGGCTACACCTTC. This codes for CATSDFRDSVYGYTF.